This T cell receptor beta chain comes out of a study of early stage breast cancer tumors. Overall study context: Around 9.6-fold was the mean read coverage per sample. Study-wide findings and caveats: Enriched TCRB sequences shared across patients were mostly commonly generated sequences. Compared with adjacent normal breast tissue, tumors showed around 2.5-fold greater T cell density and higher clonality.

Each sample had two DNA replicates, roughly 0.5 ug blood or about 1.5 ug tissue. Method: immunoSEQ multiplex PCR; TCRdb's copy keeps in-frame clones and lacks some. Of 45,000 to 65,000 clones listed, around 80% are singletons. Regarding this clone: The antigen is unknown.

CDR3 size: 16 residues. Germline-derived CDR1 and CDR2 are LNHDA and SQIVND (reference sequence). V gave up 7 bases and J gave up 4 bases, with 21 bases separating them. The chain uses TRBV19 and TRBJ2-3, with D perhaps matching TRBD1 or TRBD2 (6 bases each). This clonotype originated in a person aged 40-50 years with breast cancer. Sequencing used blood. CDR3 sequence: CASTYQGTSRADTQYF. For the CDR3, the DNA is TGTGCCAGTACCTATCAGGGGACTTCAAGGGCAGATACGCAGTATTTT. Full variable domain (rest looked up from reference TRBV19 and TRBJ2-3): DGGITQSPKYLFRKEGQNVTLSCEQNLNHDAMYWYRQDPGQGLRLIYYSQIVNDFQKGDIAEGYSVSREKKESFPLTVTSAQKNPTAFYLCASTYQGTSRADTQYFGPGTRLTVL.